The clone carrying this T cell receptor beta chain was counted between two and nine times. The antigen is undetermined. In the original processing: With immunoSEQ giving junction-only sequences and no quality scores, filtering differed. The data were produced by immunoSEQ multiplex PCR, yet TCRdb's version contains in-frame clones alone and is incomplete. For V, J and clone size, that table is used; D and trimming come from the DNA. This table has 110,000 or so clones, around two thirds appearing once. The source of the sample is a study of shared clonotypes between healthy human individuals. Whole-study results and caveats: Between a handful of donors, naive CD4 clonotypes were shared at a level of approximately 5%. Larger richness was generally estimated for naive than memory subsets.

CDR3 length: 15 amino acids. In germline, CDR1 is MDHEN, CDR2 SYDVKM. Trimming removed 2 bases at V and 1 base at J, with 6 bases between. The CD8 memory fraction combined CD45RO+ cells with TemRA cells (CCR7-negative CD45RA+). The clonotype was recovered from a woman aged 25-40 years in good health. The material sequenced was memory CD8+ T cells sorted from blood. Subset reported: CD45RO+ cells pooled with CCR7-negative TemRA cells. V is TRBV28 and J is TRBJ2-6, with D hard to call. The CDR3 here is CASSLVVSGANVLTF. The CDR3 DNA is TGTGCCAGCAGTTTAGTGGTTTCTGGGGCCAACGTCCTGACTTTC.